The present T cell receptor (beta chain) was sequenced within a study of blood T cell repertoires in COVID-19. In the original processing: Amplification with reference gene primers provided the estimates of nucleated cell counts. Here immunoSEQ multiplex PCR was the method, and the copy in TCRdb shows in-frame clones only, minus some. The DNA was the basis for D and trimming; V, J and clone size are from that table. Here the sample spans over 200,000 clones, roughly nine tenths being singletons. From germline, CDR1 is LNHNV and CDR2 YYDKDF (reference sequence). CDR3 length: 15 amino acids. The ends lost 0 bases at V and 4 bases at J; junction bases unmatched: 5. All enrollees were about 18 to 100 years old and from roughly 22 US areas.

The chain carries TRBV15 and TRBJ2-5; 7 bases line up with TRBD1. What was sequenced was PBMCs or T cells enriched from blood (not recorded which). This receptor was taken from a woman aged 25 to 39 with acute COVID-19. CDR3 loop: CATSRDTTGRETQYF. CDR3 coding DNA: TGTGCCACCAGCAGAGATACGACAGGGAGAGAGACCCAGTACTTC.